Below, 19 T cell receptor beta chains from the same sample are listed, as sequenced in a study of glioma-infiltrating T cells after dendritic cell vaccination. Repertoires were generated with immunoSEQ multiplex PCR, while TCRdb's copy carries only in-frame clones and drops some. This table has about 96,000 clones, around three quarters appearing once. The sample here was blood, taken before dendritic cell vaccination. The receptors shown here come from a human donor with glioblastoma.

The chain employs TRBV6-6 and TRBJ2-1; D ambiguous. The V gene's germline CDR1 is MNHNY and CDR2 SVGAGI (reference sequence). Deletions cut 0 bases from V and 2 bases from J, with 8 bases between. There are 15 residues in the CDR3. CDR3 loop: CASSYSSYPYNEQFF. As DNA, the CDR3 is TGTGCCAGCAGTTACTCGAGTTATCCCTACAATGAGCAGTTCTTC.

The chain joins TRBV2 to TRBJ2-7; possibly TRBD2 for D (6 bases). V dropped 6 bases and J dropped 6 bases, with 12 bases sitting between them. This CDR3 region has 12 residues. Germline CDR1 reads SNHLY; CDR2 reads FYNNEI. Here the CDR3 DNA reads TGTGCCAGCAGGGGGCGGGGAGCCGAGCAGTACTTC. It is translated as CASRGRGAEQYF.

This clone showed up just once. The V call is TRBV19, the J call TRBJ1-5; D call uncertain. Trimming took 3 bases from V and 0 from J, leaving 9 bases between them. This CDR3 spans 15 amino acids. Germline values: CDR1 LNHDA, CDR2 SQIVND (reference sequence). Here the CDR3 reads CASSIEGYSNQPQHF. In DNA, the CDR3 is TGTGCCAGTAGTATCGAGGGATATAGCAATCAGCCCCAGCATTTT.

The chain employs TRBV6-5 and TRBJ2-7, with D possibly TRBD2 on 6 matching bases. Germline CDR1 is MNHEY and CDR2 is SVGAGI. The V and J ends lost 6 bases and 4 bases respectively, with 10 bases between them. The CDR3 covers 12 residues. The chain's CDR3 is CASSGGPYEQYF. Written as DNA, the CDR3 is TGTGCCAGCAGCGGAGGGCCTTACGAGCAGTACTTC.

V is TRBV6-5 and J is TRBJ2-7; the D is unclear. Trimming removed 6 bases at V and 6 bases at J, with 12 bases between. CDR1 is MNHEY, CDR2 SVGAGI, per germline. This CDR3 has 12 amino acids. The CDR3 spells CASSRQRGEQYF. In nucleotides, the CDR3 is TGTGCCAGCAGCCGCCAAAGAGGCGAGCAGTACTTC.

This clone was seen a handful of times. V and J are TRBV2 and TRBJ2-1; possibly TRBD2 for D (7 bases). CDR3 length: 16 residues. The germline V gene encodes CDR1 SNHLY and CDR2 FYNNEI. Trimming pared 0 bases from V and 7 bases from J, leaving 16 bases between. The CDR3 here is CASSEAGRGGGNEQFF. The CDR3 bases are TGTGCCAGCAGTGAAGCGGGGCGGGGAGGGGGTAATGAGCAGTTCTTC.

The chain carries TRBV5-1 and TRBJ1-6; 9 nucleotides line up with TRBD1. CDR3 length equals 15 residues. The ends lost 2 bases at V and 7 bases at J; junction bases unmatched: 4. Per the germline V gene, CDR1 is SGHRS and CDR2 is YFSETQ. CDR3 DNA sequence: TGCGCCAGCAGCTTACCCGGGACAGGGAATTCACCCCTCCACTTT. Its translation is CASSLPGTGNSPLHF. Using reference TRBV5-1 and TRBJ1-6 for the parts outside the CDR3, the full variable domain is KAGVTQTPRYLIKTRGQQVTLSCSPISGHRSVSWYQQTPGQGLQFLFEYFSETQRNKGNFPGRFSGRQFSNSRSEMNVSTLELGDSALYLCASSLPGTGNSPLHFGNGTRLTVT.

The chain has TRBV18 and TRBJ1-2; maybe TRBD1 (5 bases). The germline V gene encodes CDR1 KGHSH and CDR2 LQKENI. This CDR3 region has 14 residues. V lost 2 bases and J 8 bases, leaving 15 bases between the germline ends. In DNA, the CDR3 is TGTGCCAGCTCACCATCGGGCAGGGATAGGGGCTACACCTTC. Its protein is CASSPSGRDRGYTF.

The chain combines TRBV29-1 with TRBJ2-5; 11 nucleotides agree with TRBD1. This CDR3 has 15 residues. V lost 4 bases to trimming and J lost 3 bases; unmatched junction nucleotides: 7. Germline values: CDR1 SQVTM, CDR2 ANQGSEA. The CDR3 region has the DNA TGCAGCGTTGCCCGGGACAGGGGGATTAAAGAGACCCAGTACTTC. Protein: CSVARDRGIKETQYF.

The chain employs TRBV4-1 and TRBJ1-1; TRBD1 aligns across 7 bases. V was pared by 5 bases and J by 1 base, with 7 bases of the junction left unmatched. The CDR3 loop spans 15 amino acids. Germline assignment: CDR1 MGHRA and CDR2 YSYEKL. The CDR3 sequence is CASSVTGVGNTEAFF. The CDR3 nucleotides read TGCGCCAGCAGCGTAACAGGGGTGGGGAACACTGAAGCTTTCTTT.

The V gene is TRBV19, the J gene TRBJ1-5; D is ambiguous. The CDR3 extends over 14 amino acids. Trimming stripped 7 bases from V and 1 base from J, with 11 bases between. Per the germline V gene, CDR1 is LNHDA and CDR2 is SQIVND (reference sequence). CDR3 in DNA: TGTGCCAGTACCATGACGGGGAGCAATCAGCCCCAGCATTTT. It yields the protein CASTMTGSNQPQHF.

This clone appeared a few times. The chain couples TRBV18 to TRBJ1-4; D call uncertain. V was cut by 1 base and J by 8 bases, with 8 bases left in between. The CDR3 is 13 residues long. The germline CDR1 and CDR2 sequences are KGHSH and LQKENI. The CDR3 DNA follows: TGTGCCAGCTCACCACAACGAGAAGAAAAACTGTTTTTT. Translated, it gives CASSPQREEKLFF.

The chain joins TRBV6-5 to TRBJ1-1; a possible D gene is TRBD1 (5 bases). The length of the CDR3 is 13 residues. Germline V gene lookup returns CDR1 MNHEY and CDR2 SVGAGI. V gave up 5 bases and J gave up 11 bases, with 18 bases separating them. CDR3 sequence (DNA): TGTGCCAGCAGTGAATTTTTGTCAGGGAATGCTTTCTTT. Residues: CASSEFLSGNAFF.

The chain has TRBV4-2 and TRBJ2-1; TRBD2 agrees at 8 bases. Germline V gives CDR1 LGHNA, CDR2 YNFKEQ. This CDR3 region has 18 residues. V dropped 4 bases and J dropped 1; count of bases not matched to a gene: 12. Written as DNA, the CDR3 is TGTGCCAGCAGCCGAGGGATAGCGGGAAGGACATCCTACAATGAGCAGTTCTTC. This sequence encodes CASSRGIAGRTSYNEQFF.

The chain employs TRBV30 and TRBJ1-6; D might be TRBD1 (5 bases). With 1 base removed from V and 4 bases from J, the gap between germline ends came to 5 bases. CDR1 is GTSNPN and CDR2 is SVGIG in the germline V gene (reference sequence). The CDR3 has 13 amino acids. CDR3 coding DNA: TGTGCCTGGAGTGGACAGTATAATTCACCCCTCCACTTT. Translation gives CAWSGQYNSPLHF. The full variable domain, its missing parts supplied by reference TRBV30 and TRBJ1-6, is SQTIHQWPATLVQPVGSPLSLECTVEGTSNPNLYWYRQAAGRGLQLLFYSVGIGQISSEVPQNLSASRPQDRQFILSSKKLLLSDSGFYLCAWSGQYNSPLHFGNGTRLTVT.

The chain links TRBV19 to TRBJ2-1, with 7 bases fitting TRBD1. Germline V gives CDR1 LNHDA, CDR2 SQIVND (reference sequence). Trimming at V came to 5 bases and at J to 3 bases, leaving 7 bases not matched to a gene. The CDR3 has 15 residues. The CDR3 is CASSPDRVGYNEQFF. CDR3 nucleotide sequence: TGTGCCAGTAGTCCTGACAGGGTGGGCTACAATGAGCAGTTCTTC.

The V gene is TRBV11-2, the J gene TRBJ2-3; D is possibly TRBD2 (6 bases). The CDR3 contains 14 residues. With 5 bases removed from V and 0 bases from J, the gap between germline ends came to 9 bases. Germline V lookup: CDR1 SGHAT, CDR2 FQNNGV. The CDR3 sequence: CASSEAGSTDTQYF. The CDR3 coding sequence is TGTGCCAGCAGCGAGGCGGGGAGCACAGATACGCAGTATTTT.

The genes are TRBV4-2 and TRBJ2-1; D call uncertain. Germline V gives CDR1 LGHNA, CDR2 YNFKEQ. Trimming left V 0 bases short and J 5 bases short, with 8 bases between. This CDR3 spans 14 amino acids. The CDR3 loop is CASSQDQTDNEQFF. In nucleotides, the CDR3 is TGTGCCAGCAGCCAAGATCAAACTGACAATGAGCAGTTCTTC.

V and J are TRBV28 and TRBJ1-2; 7 bases align to TRBD1. Germline V gene data show CDR1 as MDHEN and CDR2 as SYDVKM. The CDR3 totals 15 residues. The trim removed 7 bases at V and 1 base at J, leaving 9 bases unmatched. Here the CDR3 reads CASIHRGGYNYGYTF. The DNA of the CDR3 is TGTGCCAGCATCCACCGAGGGGGCTATAACTATGGCTACACCTTC.